This T cell receptor (beta chain) comes out of a study of blood T cells in healthy people across ages (dated by TCRdb to 2014 to 2015). Some background on the complete study: Template switching captured roughly one uniquely barcoded TCR beta cDNA molecule per two T cells in model experiments. To track age-related changes in TCR beta repertoire diversity, the study relied on deep sequencing normalized with unique cDNA molecular identifiers. The donors were divided into four age groups: young (average around 17 years), middle-aged (over 35), aged (approximately 59) and long-lived (82). To avoid experimental bias, donors of different ages were spread randomly across the sequencing lanes. Two additional independent replicas of 1 million unique cDNA reads from the same blood draw were analyzed for two donors (one aged 18 to 29 and one aged 80 or older).

Receptors were amplified or captured by 5' RACE. Sequencing instrument: Illumina HiSeq 2500. A second PCR of about 7 to 12 cycles was run with a J-beta primer mix and a sample-barcoded 5' primer. A unique molecular identifier was introduced onto each TCR beta cDNA molecule by a template-switch 5' adaptor carrying 12 random nucleotides. At least 2.5 million CDR3-containing paired-end reads were obtained from each sample. First-strand cDNA was synthesized from all RNA with the Mint cDNA synthesis kit, primed by a TRBC-specific oligonucleotide. Following uracil-DNA glycosylase treatment, all cDNA underwent a first 18-cycle PCR with the universal primers M1SS and BC2_uni_R. The published analysis was carried out like this. For normalization, 1 million high-quality reads were randomly selected from each sample, with every read carrying a distinct molecular identifier. Instead of being binned into consensus sequences, reads that shared molecular identifiers were thrown out. MiTCR, run with a Q25 quality threshold and the strictest error-elimination algorithm, handled CDR3 identification, clonotype clustering and error correction. A nonparametric unseen species model with Euler transformation was used to estimate lower-bound total TCR beta diversity. The public reads were run again by TCRdb, first through fastp at Q25 and then through MiXCR, and only productive beta chains were kept. A single entry per CDR3 protein holds the most common genes and DNA from its merged rows. The V and J calls shown here were made by TCRdb, not taken from the authors' results. The sample has around 800,000 distinct CDR3 sequences on record, roughly 53% of them singletons. Of the sample, about two fifths is held by the ten largest clones.

Here is what the overall study found, with its caveats: Compared with the aged group, the long-lived group had more naive CD4+ T cells, fewer expanded clones and increased TCR diversity, suggesting age selection. Because the CMV infection status of the donors was unknown, age-related changes in expanded clonotypes may potentially have been confounded. Because profiling used bulk unsorted PBMCs, naive and antigen-experienced compartments could not be compared conclusively. Estimates of total diversity from one million sequenced T cells were regarded as lower bounds and underestimates. A strong correlation was found between observed TCR beta diversity and the percentage of naive T cells measured by flow cytometry. Observed TCR beta diversity per million T cells fell roughly linearly with age, and a significant reduction was already apparent by age roughly 40.

Based on the germline V gene, the CDR1 and CDR2 sequences are SGHRS and YFSETQ. Trimming takes 3 bases from V and 0 bases from J, and the germline ends sit 6 bases apart. Including the terminal cysteine and phenylalanine, the CDR3 comprises 14 residues. Only the CDR3 DNA is retained, 42 bases long and in frame from the first base. The roughly 37 donors, aged about 6 to 95 years, were systemically healthy Caucasian individuals from Russia. Each donor gave about 9.8 milliliters of peripheral blood, drawn into EDTA-treated Vacutainer tubes. Ficoll-Paque density-gradient centrifugation was used to isolate PBMCs, with at least 6 million per sample. Total RNA was extracted from PBMCs with Trizol reagent, with at least 6 micrograms obtained per sample. For every donor, an aliquot of PBMCs went through flow cytometry to measure the percentages of naive CD45RAhigh/CD27high T cells. For this clonotype: Its antigen specificity is not known. One base away there is no much larger clone; base qualities are not given.

The clonotype comes from a man older than 75 in good health. Sequencing input: blood. The V and J segments used are TRBV5-1 and TRBJ1-4, and perhaps TRBD1 as D gene, on 6 matching bases. The sequenced DNA: TGCGCCAGCAGCTGGACAGCAACTAATGAAAAACTGTTTTTT. This encodes CASSWTATNEKLFF.